This T cell receptor (beta chain) was sequenced in a study of cytomegalovirus exposure and HLA in healthy donors. 13 Jbeta primers and 60 Vbeta primers were used for the PCR. The repertoire was sequenced with immunoSEQ multiplex PCR; TCRdb's copy has only in-frame clones and lacks some. The repertoire holds around 54,000 clones, with approximately 81% as singletons. Trimming at V came to 6 bases and at J to 5 bases, leaving 20 bases not matched to a gene. The CDR3 spans 17 residues. Germline lookup yields CDR1 SGDLS and CDR2 YYNGEE. The clonotype originates from a woman aged 18-29 years in good health and CMV-seronegative. The chain has TRBV9 and TRBJ2-7; TRBD2 matches at 7 bases. The sequenced sample consisted of PBMCs. CDR3 protein: CASTQGGAGRKLDEQYF. CDR3 DNA sequence: TGTGCCAGCACCCAGGGAGGGGCAGGGAGAAAACTGGACGAGCAGTACTTC.